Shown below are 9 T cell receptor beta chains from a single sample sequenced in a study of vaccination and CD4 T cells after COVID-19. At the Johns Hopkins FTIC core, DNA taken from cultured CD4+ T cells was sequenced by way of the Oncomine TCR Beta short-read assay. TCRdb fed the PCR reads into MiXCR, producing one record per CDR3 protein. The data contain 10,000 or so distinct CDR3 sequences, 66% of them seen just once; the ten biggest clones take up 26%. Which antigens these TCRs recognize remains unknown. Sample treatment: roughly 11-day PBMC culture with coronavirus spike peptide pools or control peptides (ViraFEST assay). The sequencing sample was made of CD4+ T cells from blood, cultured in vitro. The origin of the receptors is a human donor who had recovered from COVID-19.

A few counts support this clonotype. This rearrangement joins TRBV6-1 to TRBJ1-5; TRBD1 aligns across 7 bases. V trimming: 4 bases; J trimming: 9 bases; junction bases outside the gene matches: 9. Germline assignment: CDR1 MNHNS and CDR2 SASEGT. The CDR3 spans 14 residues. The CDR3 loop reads CASSASGGDWPQHF. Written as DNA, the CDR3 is TGTGCCAGCAGTGCGTCAGGGGGGGATTGGCCCCAGCATTTT.

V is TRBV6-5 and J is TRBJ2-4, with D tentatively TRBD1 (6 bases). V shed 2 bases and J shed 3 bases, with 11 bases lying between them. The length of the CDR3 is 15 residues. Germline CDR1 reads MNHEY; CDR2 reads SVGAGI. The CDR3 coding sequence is TGTGCCAGCAGTTACGCAGGGGCGGGCAAAAACATTCAGTACTTC. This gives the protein CASSYAGAGKNIQYF.

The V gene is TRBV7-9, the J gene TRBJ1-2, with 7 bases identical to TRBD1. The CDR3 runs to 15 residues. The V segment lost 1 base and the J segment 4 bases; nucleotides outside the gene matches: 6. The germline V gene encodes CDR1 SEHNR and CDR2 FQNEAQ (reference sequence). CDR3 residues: CASSLGAGQAYGYTF. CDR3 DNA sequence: TGTGCCAGCAGCTTAGGGGCTGGACAGGCCTATGGCTACACCTTC.

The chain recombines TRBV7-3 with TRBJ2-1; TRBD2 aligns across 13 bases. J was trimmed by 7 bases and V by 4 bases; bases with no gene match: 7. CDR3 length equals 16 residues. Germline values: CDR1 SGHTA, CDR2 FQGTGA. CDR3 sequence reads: CASSSGTSGGANEQFF. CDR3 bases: TGTGCCAGCAGCTCCGGAACTAGCGGGGGGGCGAATGAGCAGTTCTTC.

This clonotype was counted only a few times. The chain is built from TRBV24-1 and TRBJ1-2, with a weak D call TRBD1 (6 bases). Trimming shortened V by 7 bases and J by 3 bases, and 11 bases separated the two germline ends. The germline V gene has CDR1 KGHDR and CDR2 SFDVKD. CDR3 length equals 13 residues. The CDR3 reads CATSRTDYYGYTF. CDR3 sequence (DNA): TGTGCCACCAGCCGGACAGACTACTATGGCTACACCTTC.

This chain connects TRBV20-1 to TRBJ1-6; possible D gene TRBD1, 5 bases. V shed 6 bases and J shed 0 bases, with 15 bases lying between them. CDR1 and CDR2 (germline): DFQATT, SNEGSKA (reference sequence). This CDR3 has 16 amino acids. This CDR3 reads CSASRELSSYNSPLHF. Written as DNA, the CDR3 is TGCAGTGCAAGCAGGGAACTGAGCTCCTATAATTCACCCCTCCACTTT.

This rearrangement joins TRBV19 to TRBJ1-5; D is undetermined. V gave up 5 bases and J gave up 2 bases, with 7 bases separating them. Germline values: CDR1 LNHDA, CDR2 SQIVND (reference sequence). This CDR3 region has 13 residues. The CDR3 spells CASSLYRNQPQHF. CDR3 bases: TGTGCCAGTAGTTTGTACCGCAATCAGCCCCAGCATTTT.

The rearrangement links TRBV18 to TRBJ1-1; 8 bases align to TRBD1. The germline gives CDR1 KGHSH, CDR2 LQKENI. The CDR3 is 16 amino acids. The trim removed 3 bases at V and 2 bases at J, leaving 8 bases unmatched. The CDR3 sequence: CASSPTQGQVNTEAFF. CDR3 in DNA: TGTGCCAGCTCACCGACCCAGGGACAGGTAAACACTGAAGCTTTCTTT.

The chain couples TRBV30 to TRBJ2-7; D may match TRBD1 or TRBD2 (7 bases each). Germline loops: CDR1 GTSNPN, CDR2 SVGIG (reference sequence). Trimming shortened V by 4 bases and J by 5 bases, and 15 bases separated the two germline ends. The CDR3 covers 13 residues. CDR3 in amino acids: CAWNRQGGDEQYF. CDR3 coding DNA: TGTGCCTGGAATCGACAGGGAGGGGACGAGCAGTACTTC. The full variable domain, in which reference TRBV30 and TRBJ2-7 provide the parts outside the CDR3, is SQTIHQWPATLVQPVGSPLSLECTVEGTSNPNLYWYRQAAGRGLQLLFYSVGIGQISSEVPQNLSASRPQDRQFILSSKKLLLSDSGFYLCAWNRQGGDEQYFGPGTRLTVT.